The entry that follows covers one TCR beta chain sequence. The sample originates from a study of blood T cell repertoires in COVID-19. At the level of the study: The samples span acute and convalescent COVID-19 from the United States, Italy and Spain. Sources were T cells, B-cell-depleted T cells, or PBMCs; the material itself was cDNA or gDNA.

CDR1 is SGHVS and CDR2 is FQNEAQ in the germline V gene. Trimming removed 5 bases from V and 12 bases from J, with 23 bases in between. This CDR3 spans 15 amino acids. As originally analysed: Amplification from reference gene primers served as the basis for estimated nucleated cell counts. Profiled with immunoSEQ multiplex PCR; TCRdb holds only in-frame clones, not every one. The DNA gave D and trimming, while V, J and clone size come from that table. The table has fewer than 200,000 clones, less than 90% seen once. This chain connects TRBV7-8 to TRBJ2-1; D gene unclear. The specimen sequenced was peripheral blood. The clonotype comes from a man between 65 and 85 years old with active or convalescent COVID-19. The CDR3 sequence is CASSLWRAELSVQFF. The CDR3 DNA reads as TGTGCCAGCAGCCTGTGGAGAGCTGAGCTTTCGGTGCAGTTCTTC.